The 12 T cell receptor beta chains presented below share a single source sample, sequenced in a study of T cell responses to AZD1222 COVID-19 vaccine (dated by TCRdb to the early 2020s). The library was made by the immunoSEQ multiplex PCR assay. Held by TCRdb, this immuneACCESS table contains in-frame sequences only and omits some clones. Under half of the omission traces to an unresolved V gene where checked; the cause of the rest is unknown. The sample table lists 110,000 to 150,000 clones, just over 90% of them with a count of one. The ten largest clones take up around 1.8% of the sample. The meaning of the sample's time point label: about 28 days (+/-7) after the second vaccine dose. Source: peripheral blood, taken 28 days after the second AZD1222 dose. The receptors were sampled from an adult who received the AZD1222 COVID-19 vaccine.

The chain links TRBV18 to TRBJ1-2; D perhaps matches TRBD1 (6 bases). The germline V gene has CDR1 KGHSH and CDR2 LQKENI. This CDR3 comprises 14 residues. V lost 4 bases and J lost 3, with 12 bases in between. CDR3 sequence: CASSQNRADYGYTF. CDR3 in DNA: TGTGCCAGCTCACAAAACAGGGCGGACTATGGCTACACCTTC.

J is TRBJ2-7 and V is TRBV28, with 7 bases fitting TRBD2. This CDR3 contains 14 residues. V was clipped by 4 bases and J by 6 bases; unmatched bases: 9. Looked up from germline, CDR1 is MDHEN and CDR2 is SYDVKM. The CDR3 bases are TGTGCCAGCAGTTCCGGGAGCGGGGTGGGCGAGCAGTACTTC. The encoded protein is CASSSGSGVGEQYF.

A word on this clone: At one end, the junction sequence differs from germline, possibly due to a read error. V usage is TRBV6-5 and J usage is TRBJ1-5; the D is unclear. The CDR3 extends over 13 amino acids. CDR1 is MNHEY and CDR2 is SVGAGI in the germline V gene. The CDR3 sequence: CTSSQFSNQPQHF. The CDR3 nucleotides read TGTACCAGCAGTCAGTTTAGCAATCAGCCCCAGCATTTT.

J is TRBJ1-1 and V is TRBV5-5; D gene unclear. This CDR3 spans 15 amino acids. Germline CDR1 SGHKS, CDR2 YYEKEE (reference sequence). The V end was cut by 0 bases, the J end by 0 bases, with 9 bases between. CDR3 in amino acids: CASSLGEDMNTEAFF. As DNA, the CDR3 is TGTGCCAGCAGCTTGGGGGAAGATATGAACACTGAAGCTTTCTTT.

The V and J genes are TRBV7-8 and TRBJ1-3; tentative D call: TRBD1 (6 bases). Trimming pared 3 bases from V and 0 bases from J, leaving 12 bases between. The germline V gene encodes CDR1 SGHVS and CDR2 FQNEAQ. This CDR3 region has 16 residues. The DNA of the CDR3 is TGTGCCAGCAGCTTGGCAGGGGCCTCCTCTGGAAACACCATATATTTT. Translated, it gives CASSLAGASSGNTIYF.

The chain carries TRBV5-1 and TRBJ1-6, with TRBD1 as a possible D gene (5 bases). This CDR3 comprises 14 residues. Germline values: CDR1 SGHRS, CDR2 YFSETQ. Trimming pared 1 base from V and 7 bases from J, leaving 9 bases between. CDR3 nucleotides: TGCGCCAGCAGCTTGTTGGAGGGGAATTCACCCCTCCACTTT. Its protein is CASSLLEGNSPLHF. Full variable domain (rest looked up from reference TRBV5-1 and TRBJ1-6): KAGVTQTPRYLIKTRGQQVTLSCSPISGHRSVSWYQQTPGQGLQFLFEYFSETQRNKGNFPGRFSGRQFSNSRSEMNVSTLELGDSALYLCASSLLEGNSPLHFGNGTRLTVT.

Here the CDR3 reads CASSPWEQGIAATNEKLFF. The DNA for the CDR3 is TGTGCCAGCTCACCATGGGAACAGGGGATCGCTGCAACTAATGAAAAACTGTTTTTT. The rearrangement links TRBV18 to TRBJ1-4, with 7 bases fitting TRBD1. CDR1 and CDR2 (germline): KGHSH, LQKENI. V gave up 2 bases and J gave up 0 bases; unmatched junction bases: 12. The CDR3 sequence is 19 residues long.

J is TRBJ2-7 and V is TRBV24-1; maybe TRBD1 (5 bases). Trimming removed 1 base from V and 3 bases from J, with 21 bases in between. CDR1 is KGHDR and CDR2 is SFDVKD in the germline V gene. This CDR3 spans 18 amino acids. The CDR3 sequence is CATSDFWQDTNFNYEQYF. The CDR3, as DNA: TGTGCCACCAGTGATTTTTGGCAGGACACCAACTTCAACTACGAGCAGTACTTC.

The V gene is TRBV2, the J gene TRBJ1-2; 7 positions agree with TRBD1. Losses at the gene ends were 7 bases for V and 6 bases for J; bases not matched to a gene: 8. The CDR3 has 13 amino acids. CDR1 is SNHLY and CDR2 is FYNNEI in the germline V gene. The CDR3 sequence is CASTYRGMNGYTF. For the CDR3, the DNA is TGTGCCAGCACCTACAGGGGAATGAATGGCTACACCTTC.

The V and J genes are TRBV10-3 and TRBJ2-1, with 8 bases fitting TRBD2. In germline, CDR1 is ENHRY, CDR2 SYGVKD. V lost 4 bases and J lost 2; bases outside the gene matches: 4. The CDR3 is made up of 15 amino acids. The CDR3 loop is CAISGTSRAYNEQFF. CDR3 coding DNA: TGTGCCATCAGTGGGACTAGCCGAGCCTACAATGAGCAGTTCTTC.

This chain links TRBV6-6 with TRBJ1-6; possibly TRBD1 for D (5 bases). The ends were cut back, 8 bases at V and 8 bases at J, with 10 bases in the middle. Per germline, CDR1 MNHNY and CDR2 SVGAGI (reference sequence). The CDR3 loop spans 12 amino acids. The CDR3 spells CASGRAYSPLHF. The CDR3 nucleotides are TGTGCCAGCGGCAGGGCTTATTCACCCCTCCACTTT.

The chain joins TRBV24-1 to TRBJ1-5; possible D gene TRBD1, 6 bases. The germline V gene has CDR1 KGHDR and CDR2 SFDVKD. The CDR3 has 14 amino acids. Deletions cut 3 bases from V and 7 bases from J, with 12 bases between. CDR3 loop: CATSDGGGQQPQHF. As DNA, the CDR3 is TGTGCCACCAGTGATGGGGGCGGCCAGCAGCCCCAGCATTTT.